These T cell receptor beta chains were read from a single sample in a study of blood T cell repertoires in COVID-19. Libraries were prepared by immunoSEQ multiplex PCR; TCRdb keeps only in-frame clonotypes and omits some of them. The repertoire holds a few hundred thousand clones, with 84% as singletons. The specimen was peripheral blood. These receptors were obtained from a person between 70 and 80 years old with COVID-19, enrolled during active disease. Each CDR3 is given with its conserved first and last residue. A D gene is named only where the DNA matches it firmly. Only some rows state a clone size, as once, few, many or a class for expanded clones.

>TRBV7-9|.|TRBJ1-2|.
CASTRVYGYTF
TGTGCCAGCACGAGAGTCTATGGCTACACCTTC
>TRBV2|TRBD1|TRBJ1-5|.
CASSENRGQNQPQHF
TGTGCCAGCAGTGAAAACAGGGGGCAAAATCAGCCCCAGCATTTT
>TRBV19|TRBD1|TRBJ2-1|.
CASRGQGRYNEQFF
TGTGCCAGTAGAGGACAGGGGAGATACAATGAGCAGTTCTTC
>TRBV11-2|TRBD1|TRBJ2-5|.
CASSRRIGQGEETQYF
TGTGCCAGCAGCCGCCGGATTGGACAGGGCGAAGAGACCCAGTACTTC
>TRBV28|.|TRBJ1-4|once
CASSLTGMGEKLFF
TGTGCCAGCAGTTTAACAGGGATGGGGGAAAAACTGTTTTTT
>TRBV6-6|.|TRBJ2-5|.
CASSYSSSGQETQYF
TGTGCCAGCAGTTACTCGTCCAGCGGACAAGAGACCCAGTACTTC
>TRBV23-1|.|TRBJ2-6|.
CASSHSLAAGGSTGANVLTF
TGCGCCAGCAGTCATAGTTTAGCGGCAGGGGGATCAACTGGGGCCAACGTCCTGACTTTC
>TRBV29-1|TRBD1|TRBJ1-5|.
CSVGDRNGQPQHF
TGCAGCGTCGGGGACAGGAATGGCCAGCCCCAGCATTTT
>TRBV9|TRBD1|TRBJ2-2|.
CASSASGTGGTGELFF
TGTGCCAGCAGCGCTTCCGGGACAGGGGGCACCGGGGAGCTGTTTTTT
>TRBV6-1|.|TRBJ2-5|.
CASSENRGQETQYF
TGTGCCAGCAGTGAAAATCGCGGACAAGAGACCCAGTACTTC
>TRBV2|.|TRBJ2-7|.
CASSEDSFYEQYF
TGTGCCAGCAGTGAGGACAGTTTCTACGAGCAGTACTTC
>TRBV6-6|TRBD1|TRBJ1-4|.
CASRRKQGPGTFNEKLFF
TGTGCCAGCAGGCGAAAACAGGGGCCCGGAACATTTAATGAAAAACTGTTTTTT